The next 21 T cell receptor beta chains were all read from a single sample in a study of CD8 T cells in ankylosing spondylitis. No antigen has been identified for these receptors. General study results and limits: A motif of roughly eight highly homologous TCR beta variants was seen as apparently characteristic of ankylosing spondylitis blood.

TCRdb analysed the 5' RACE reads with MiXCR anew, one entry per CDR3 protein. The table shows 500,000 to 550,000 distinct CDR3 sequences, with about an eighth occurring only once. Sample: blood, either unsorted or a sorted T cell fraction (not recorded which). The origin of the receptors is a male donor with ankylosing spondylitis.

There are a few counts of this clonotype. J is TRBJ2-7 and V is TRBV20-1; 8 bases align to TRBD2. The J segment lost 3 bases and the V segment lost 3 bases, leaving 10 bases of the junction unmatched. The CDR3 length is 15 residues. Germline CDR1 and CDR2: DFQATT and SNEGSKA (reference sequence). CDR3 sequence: CSARPPAGDVYEQYF. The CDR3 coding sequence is TGCAGTGCTAGGCCACCAGCGGGAGATGTCTACGAGCAGTACTTC.

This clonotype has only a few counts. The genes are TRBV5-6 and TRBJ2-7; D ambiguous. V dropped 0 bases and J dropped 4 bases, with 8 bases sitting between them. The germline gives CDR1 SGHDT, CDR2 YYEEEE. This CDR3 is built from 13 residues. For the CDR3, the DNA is TGTGCCAGCAGCTTGGCCCTCCCATACGAGCAGTACGTC. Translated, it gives CASSLALPYEQYV.

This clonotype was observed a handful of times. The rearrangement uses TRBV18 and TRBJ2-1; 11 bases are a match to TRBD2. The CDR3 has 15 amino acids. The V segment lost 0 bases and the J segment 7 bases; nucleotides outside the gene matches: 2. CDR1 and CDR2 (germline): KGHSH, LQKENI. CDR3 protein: CASSPPGLAVNEQFF. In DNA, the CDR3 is TGTGCCAGCTCACCACCGGGACTAGCGGTGAATGAGCAGTTCTTC.

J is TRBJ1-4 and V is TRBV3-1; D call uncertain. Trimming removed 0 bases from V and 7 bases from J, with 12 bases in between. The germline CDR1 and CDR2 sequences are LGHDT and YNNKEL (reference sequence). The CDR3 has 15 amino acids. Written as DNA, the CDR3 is TGTGCCAGCAGCCAAGAGGGCCGAGGTGGTGAAAAACTGTTTTTT. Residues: CASSQEGRGGEKLFF.

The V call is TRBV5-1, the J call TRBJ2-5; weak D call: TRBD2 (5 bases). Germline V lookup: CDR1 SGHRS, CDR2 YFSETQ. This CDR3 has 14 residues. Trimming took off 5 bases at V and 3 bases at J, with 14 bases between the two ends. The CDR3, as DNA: TGCGCCAGCAGGCGGCGGGCAGGCGAAGAGACCCAGTACTTC. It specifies CASRRRAGEETQYF.

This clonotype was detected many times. The CDR3 nucleotides read TGCGCCAGCAGCGATACCAGGGTGATTAGCACCGGGGAGCTGTTTTTT. Translating it yields CASSDTRVISTGELFF. The genes are TRBV5-1 and TRBJ2-2; D may be TRBD1 (5 bases). The germline CDR1 and CDR2 sequences are SGHRS and YFSETQ. CDR3 size: 16 residues. The V end lost 4 bases, the J end lost 4 bases, and 17 bases lay between the germline ends.

CDR3 loop: CAWSAQETQYF. The CDR3 region has the DNA TGTGCCTGGAGTGCCCAAGAGACCCAGTACTTC. This sequence joins TRBV30 and TRBJ2-5; unclear D gene. This CDR3 region has 11 residues. CDR1 and CDR2 (germline): GTSNPN, SVGIG (reference sequence). Trimming stripped 1 base from V and 1 base from J, with 1 base between. The full variable domain, completed using reference TRBV30 and TRBJ2-5, is SQTIHQWPATLVQPVGSPLSLECTVEGTSNPNLYWYRQAAGRGLQLLFYSVGIGQISSEVPQNLSASRPQDRQFILSSKKLLLSDSGFYLCAWSAQETQYFGPGTRLLVL.

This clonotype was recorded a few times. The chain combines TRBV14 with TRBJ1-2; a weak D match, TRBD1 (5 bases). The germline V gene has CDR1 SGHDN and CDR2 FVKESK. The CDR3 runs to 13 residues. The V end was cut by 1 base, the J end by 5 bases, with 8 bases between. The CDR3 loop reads CASSQGTTYGYTF. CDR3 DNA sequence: TGTGCCAGCAGCCAAGGGACAACTTATGGCTACACCTTC.

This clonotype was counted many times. The CDR3 is CATSRDRAAYEQYF. The CDR3 DNA follows: TGTGCCACCAGCAGAGACAGGGCAGCCTACGAGCAGTACTTC. The V and J genes are TRBV15 and TRBJ2-7; perhaps TRBD1 as D (5 bases). CDR3 length: 14 amino acids. CDR1 is LNHNV, CDR2 YYDKDF, per germline (reference sequence). The V and J ends lost 0 bases and 2 bases respectively, with 8 bases between them.

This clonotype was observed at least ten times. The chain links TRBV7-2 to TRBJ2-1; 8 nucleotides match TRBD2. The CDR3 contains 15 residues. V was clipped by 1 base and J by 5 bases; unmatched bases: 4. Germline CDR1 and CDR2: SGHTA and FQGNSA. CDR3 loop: CASSLEAGVHNEQFF. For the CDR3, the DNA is TGTGCCAGCAGCTTAGAAGCGGGAGTCCACAATGAGCAGTTCTTC.

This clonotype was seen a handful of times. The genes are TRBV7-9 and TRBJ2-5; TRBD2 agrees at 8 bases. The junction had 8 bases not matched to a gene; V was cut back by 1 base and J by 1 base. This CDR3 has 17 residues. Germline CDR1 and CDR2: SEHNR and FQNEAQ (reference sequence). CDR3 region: CASSLGRTSRIQETQYF. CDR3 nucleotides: TGTGCCAGCAGCTTAGGCCGGACTAGCCGAATCCAAGAGACCCAGTACTTC. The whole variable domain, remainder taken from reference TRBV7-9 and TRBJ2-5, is DTGVSQNPRHKITKRGQNVTFRCDPISEHNRLYWYRQTLGQGPEFLTYFQNEAQLEKSRLLSDRFSAERPKGSFSTLEIQRTEQGDSAMYLCASSLGRTSRIQETQYFGPGTRLLVL.

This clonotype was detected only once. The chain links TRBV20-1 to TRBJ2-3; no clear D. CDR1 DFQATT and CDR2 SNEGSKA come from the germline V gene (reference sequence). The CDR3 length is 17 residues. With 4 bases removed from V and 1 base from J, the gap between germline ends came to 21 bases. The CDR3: CSANSLVVSRGTDTQYF. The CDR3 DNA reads TGCAGTGCTAATAGTTTAGTCGTCAGCCGGGGCACAGATACGCAGTATTTT.

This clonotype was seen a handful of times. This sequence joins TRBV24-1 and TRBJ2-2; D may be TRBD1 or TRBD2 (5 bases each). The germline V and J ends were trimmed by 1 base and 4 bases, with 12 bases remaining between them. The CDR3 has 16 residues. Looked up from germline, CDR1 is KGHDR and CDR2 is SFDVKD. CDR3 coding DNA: TGTGCCACCAGTGATTTTCCGGGGCGGAGCACCGGGGAGCTGTTTTTT. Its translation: CATSDFPGRSTGELFF.

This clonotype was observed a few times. The CDR3 DNA is TGCAGTGCTAGAGATCTCGAGACAGGGGCCGTTAGCAATCAGCCCCAGCATTTT. It encodes CSARDLETGAVSNQPQHF. This chain connects TRBV20-1 to TRBJ1-5; 8 bases map to TRBD1. This CDR3 has 18 residues. Unmatched junction bases numbered 10, after V lost 0 bases and J lost 0 bases. The germline CDR1 and CDR2 sequences are DFQATT and SNEGSKA (reference sequence).

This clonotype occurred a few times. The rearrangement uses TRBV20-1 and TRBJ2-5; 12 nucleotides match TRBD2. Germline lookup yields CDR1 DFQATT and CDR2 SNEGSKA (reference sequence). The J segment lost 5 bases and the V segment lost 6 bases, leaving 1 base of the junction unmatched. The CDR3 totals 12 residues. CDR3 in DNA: TGCAGTGCCACTAGCGGGAGGGAGACCCAGTACTTC. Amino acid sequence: CSATSGRETQYF.

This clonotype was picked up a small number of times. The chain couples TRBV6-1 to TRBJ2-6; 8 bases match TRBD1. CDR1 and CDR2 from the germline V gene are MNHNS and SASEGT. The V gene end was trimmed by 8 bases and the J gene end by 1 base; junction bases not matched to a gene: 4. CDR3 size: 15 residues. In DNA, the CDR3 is TGTGCCAGCGACAGGGGATTGTCTGGGGCCAACGTCCTGACTTTC. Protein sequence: CASDRGLSGANVLTF.

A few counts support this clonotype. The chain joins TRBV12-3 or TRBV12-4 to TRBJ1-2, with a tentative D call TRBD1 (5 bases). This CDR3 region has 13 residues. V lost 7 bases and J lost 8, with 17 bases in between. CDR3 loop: CASTKQAFGGYTF. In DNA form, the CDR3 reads TGTGCCAGCACCAAACAGGCATTTGGCGGCTACACCTTC.

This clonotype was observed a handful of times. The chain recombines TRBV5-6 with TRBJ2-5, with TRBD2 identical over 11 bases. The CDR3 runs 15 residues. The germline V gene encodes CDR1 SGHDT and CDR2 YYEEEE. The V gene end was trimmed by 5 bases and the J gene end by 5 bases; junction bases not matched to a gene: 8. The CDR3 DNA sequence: TGTGCCAGCAGTTTCGGTAGCGGGAGGGCCGAGACCCAGTACTTC. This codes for CASSFGSGRAETQYF.

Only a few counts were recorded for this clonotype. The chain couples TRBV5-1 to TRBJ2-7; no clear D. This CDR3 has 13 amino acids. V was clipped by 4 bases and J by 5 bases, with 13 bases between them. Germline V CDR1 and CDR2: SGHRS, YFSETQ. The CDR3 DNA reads TGCGCCAGCAGCCCTGATCCTGAAGACGAGCAGTACTTC. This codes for CASSPDPEDEQYF.

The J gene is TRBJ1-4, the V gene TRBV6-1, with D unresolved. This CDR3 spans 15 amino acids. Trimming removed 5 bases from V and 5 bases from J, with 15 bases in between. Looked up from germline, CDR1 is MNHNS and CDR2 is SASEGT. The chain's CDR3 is CASSPNTGQNEKLFF. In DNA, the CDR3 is TGTGCCAGCAGTCCTAACACTGGGCAGAATGAAAAACTGTTTTTT.

For the CDR3, the DNA is TGTGCCAGCAGTTATAAAGGGACAGGATACATTCAGTACTTC. Encoded protein: CASSYKGTGYIQYF. The chain combines TRBV6-5 with TRBJ2-4; 8 bases fit TRBD1. Germline V gene data show CDR1 as MNHEY and CDR2 as SVGAGI. This CDR3 has 14 amino acids. V was pared by 3 bases and J by 8 bases, with 6 bases of the junction left unmatched.